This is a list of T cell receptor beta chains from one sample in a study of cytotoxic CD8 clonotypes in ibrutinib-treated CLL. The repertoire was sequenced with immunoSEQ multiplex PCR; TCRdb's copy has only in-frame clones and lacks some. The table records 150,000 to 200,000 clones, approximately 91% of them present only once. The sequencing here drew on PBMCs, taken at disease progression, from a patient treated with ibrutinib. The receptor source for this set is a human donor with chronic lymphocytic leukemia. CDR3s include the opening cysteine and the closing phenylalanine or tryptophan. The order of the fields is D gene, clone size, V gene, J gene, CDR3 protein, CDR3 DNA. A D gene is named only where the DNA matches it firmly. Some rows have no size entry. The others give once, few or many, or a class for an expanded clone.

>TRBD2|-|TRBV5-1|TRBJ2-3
CASSPGLAGPDTQYF
TGCGCCAGCAGCCCGGGACTAGCGGGGCCAGATACGCAGTATTTT
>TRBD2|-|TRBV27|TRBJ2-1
CASKQREFPEQFF
TGTGCCAGCAAACAGCGGGAGTTCCCTGAGCAGTTCTTC
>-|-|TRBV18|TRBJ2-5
CASSPTRAGETQYF
TGTGCCAGCTCACCAACCAGGGCGGGAGAGACCCAGTACTTC
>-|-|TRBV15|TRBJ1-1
CATSRDSRGNTEAFF
TGTGCCACCAGCAGAGATTCGAGGGGGAACACTGAAGCTTTCTTT
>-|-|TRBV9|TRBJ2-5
CASSAPEPLGLLEETQYF
TGTGCCAGCAGCGCACCCGAACCCCTAGGACTACTTGAAGAGACCCAGTACTTC
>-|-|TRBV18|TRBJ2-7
CASSPTWSSYEQYF
TGTGCCAGCTCTCCGACATGGAGCTCCTACGAGCAGTACTTC
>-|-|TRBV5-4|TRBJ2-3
CASSYRDTSTDTQYF
TGTGCCAGCAGCTACCGGGACACCAGCACAGATACGCAGTATTTT
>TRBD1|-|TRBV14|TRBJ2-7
CASSLRTGIYEQYF
TGTGCCAGCAGCCTGAGGACAGGAATATACGAGCAGTACTTC
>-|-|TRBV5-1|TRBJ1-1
CASSFPGELRTEAFF
TGCGCCAGCAGCTTTCCAGGAGAACTAAGGACTGAAGCTTTCTTT
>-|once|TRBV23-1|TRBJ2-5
CASPWGRETQYF
TGCGCCAGCCCGTGGGGGAGGGAGACCCAGTACTTC
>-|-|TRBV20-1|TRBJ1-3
CSARGGNTIYF
TGCAGTGCTAGAGGAGGGAACACCATATATTTT
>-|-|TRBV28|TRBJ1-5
CASSFFFSESNQPQHF
TGTGCCAGCAGTTTCTTTTTTTCAGAGAGCAATCAGCCCCAGCATTTT
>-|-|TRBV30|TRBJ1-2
CAWNPGVRGYTF
TGTGCCTGGAACCCAGGGGTACGGGGCTACACCTTC
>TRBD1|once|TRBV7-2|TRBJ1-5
CASSPTTGDQPQHF
TGTGCCAGCAGCCCGACGACAGGGGATCAGCCCCAGCATTTT
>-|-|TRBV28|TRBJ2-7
CASSFFTSYEQYF
TGTGCCAGCAGTTTTTTCACCTCCTACGAGCAGTACTTC
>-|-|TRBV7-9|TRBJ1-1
CASSKHWRGAFF
TGTGCCAGCAGCAAACACTGGCGGGGAGCTTTCTTT
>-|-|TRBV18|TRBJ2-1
CASSPHFQNEQFF
TGTGCCAGCTCACCCCACTTCCAAAATGAGCAGTTCTTC
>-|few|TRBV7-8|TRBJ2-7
CASSFSFGEQYF
TGTGCCAGCAGCTTTTCATTCGGGGAGCAGTACTTC
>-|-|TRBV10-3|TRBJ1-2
CANGGGGYGYTF
TGTGCCAACGGTGGGGGGGGCTATGGCTACACCTTC
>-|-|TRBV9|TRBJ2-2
CASSALTTGELFF
TGTGCCAGCAGCGCCCTGACTACCGGGGAGCTGTTTTTT
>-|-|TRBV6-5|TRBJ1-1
CASSGTRRGTEAFF
TGTGCCAGCAGTGGCACCCGTAGGGGCACTGAAGCTTTCTTT
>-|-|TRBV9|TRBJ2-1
CASSFRDPNSYNEQFF
TGTGCCAGCAGCTTCAGGGACCCCAACTCCTACAATGAGCAGTTCTTC
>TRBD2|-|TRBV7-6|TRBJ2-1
CASSAGLAGLDEQFF
TGTGCCAGCAGCGCCGGACTAGCGGGACTCGATGAGCAGTTCTTC
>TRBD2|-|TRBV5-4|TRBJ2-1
CASSWGGSVRNNEQFF
TGTGCCAGCAGCTGGGGGGGTAGCGTGAGAAACAATGAGCAGTTCTTC
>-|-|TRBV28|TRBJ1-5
CASSLVGPAGNQPQHF
TGTGCCAGCAGTTTAGTGGGCCCAGCAGGCAATCAGCCCCAGCATTTT
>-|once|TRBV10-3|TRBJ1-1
CAISEGGAEAFF
TGTGCCATCAGTGAAGGGGGGGCTGAAGCTTTCTTT
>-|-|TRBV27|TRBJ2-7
CASSFGGVVEQYF
TGTGCCAGCAGTTTTGGGGGAGTAGTCGAGCAGTACTTC
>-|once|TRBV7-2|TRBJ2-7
CASSLAWGRGAYEQYF
TGTGCCAGCAGCTTAGCGTGGGGCAGGGGGGCCTACGAGCAGTACTTC
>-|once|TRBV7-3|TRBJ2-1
CASSLFDTYNEQFF
TGTGCCAGCAGCTTATTCGATACCTACAATGAGCAGTTCTTC
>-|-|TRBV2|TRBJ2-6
CASTFSGANVLTF
TGTGCCAGCACCTTCTCTGGGGCCAACGTCCTGACTTTC
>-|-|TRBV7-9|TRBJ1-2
CASSLWGDNYGYTF
TGTGCCAGCAGCTTATGGGGGGATAACTATGGCTACACCTTC
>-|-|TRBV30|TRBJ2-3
CAWSLILGTDTQYF
TGTGCCTGGAGCCTGATATTGGGCACAGATACGCAGTATTTT
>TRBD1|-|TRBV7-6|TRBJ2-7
CASSLLGTGYDYEQYF
TGTGCCAGCAGCTTACTTGGGACAGGGTATGACTACGAGCAGTACTTC
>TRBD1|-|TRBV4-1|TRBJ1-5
CASSQGDRVNQPQHF
TGCGCCAGCAGCCAGGGGGACAGGGTAAATCAGCCCCAGCATTTT
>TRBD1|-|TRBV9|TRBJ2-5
CASSATGVAETQYF
TGTGCCAGCAGCGCGACAGGGGTTGCAGAGACCCAGTACTTC
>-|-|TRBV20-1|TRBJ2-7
CSADRGMEQYF
TGCAGTGCTGACCGAGGAATGGAGCAGTACTTC
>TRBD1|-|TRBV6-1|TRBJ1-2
CASSDHRGRNYGYTF
TGTGCCAGCAGTGATCACAGGGGTCGTAACTATGGCTACACCTTC
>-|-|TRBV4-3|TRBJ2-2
CASSRFRGGGMNTGELFF
TGCGCCAGCAGCCGGTTTAGGGGGGGCGGAATGAACACCGGGGAGCTGTTTTTT
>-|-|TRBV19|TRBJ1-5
CASSPSVGVQPQHF
TGTGCCAGTAGTCCGTCGGTGGGGGTTCAGCCCCAGCATTTT
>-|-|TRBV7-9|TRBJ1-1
CASSPRFGLATEAFF
TGTGCCAGCAGCCCACGGTTTGGATTGGCCACTGAAGCTTTCTTT
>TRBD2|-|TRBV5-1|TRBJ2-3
CASTLGGVTDTQYF
TGCGCCAGCACCCTCGGGGGGGTCACAGATACGCAGTATTTT
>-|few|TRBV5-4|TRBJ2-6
CASSPDSGANVLTF
TGTGCCAGCAGCCCGGATTCTGGGGCCAACGTCCTGACTTTC
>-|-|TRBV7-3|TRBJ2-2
CASSPLPQNTGELFF
TGTGCCAGCAGCCCCCTGCCCCAAAACACCGGGGAGCTGTTTTTT
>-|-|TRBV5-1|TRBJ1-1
CASSLAQRNTEAFF
TGCGCCAGCAGCTTGGCACAGAGGAACACTGAAGCTTTCTTT
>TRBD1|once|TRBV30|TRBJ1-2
CAWSGRQGAGEGYTF
TGTGCCTGGAGTGGCAGACAGGGGGCTGGGGAGGGCTACACCTTC
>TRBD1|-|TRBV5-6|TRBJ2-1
CASSPGTGRVNEQFF
TGTGCCAGCAGCCCCGGGACAGGGCGTGTAAATGAGCAGTTCTTC
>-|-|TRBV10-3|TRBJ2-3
CAIKWTLRSTDTQYF
TGTGCCATCAAATGGACACTACGTAGCACAGATACGCAGTATTTT
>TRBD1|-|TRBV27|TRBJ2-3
CASRRGQGTDTQYF
TGTGCCAGCCGACGGGGACAGGGTACAGATACGCAGTATTTT
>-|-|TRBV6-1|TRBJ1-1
CASSEKDGSWPNTEAFF
TGTGCCAGCAGTGAGAAAGACGGTAGTTGGCCGAACACTGAAGCTTTCTTT
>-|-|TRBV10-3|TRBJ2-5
CAISEPLGTQYF
TGTGCCATCAGTGAGCCCCTTGGGACCCAGTACTTC
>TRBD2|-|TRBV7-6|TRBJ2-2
CASSFRTSGKTGELFF
TGTGCCAGCAGCTTTCGGACTAGCGGGAAGACCGGGGAGCTGTTTTTT
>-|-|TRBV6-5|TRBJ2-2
CASQGLVAGELFF
TGTGCCAGTCAGGGGCTGGTCGCCGGGGAGCTGTTTTTT
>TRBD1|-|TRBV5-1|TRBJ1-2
CASSLAGGTGIQGYTF
TGCGCCAGCAGCTTGGCCGGTGGGACAGGGATTCAAGGCTACACCTTC
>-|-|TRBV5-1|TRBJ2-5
CASSFGPVQGGTQYF
TGCGCCAGCAGCTTTGGGCCGGTGCAGGGCGGGACCCAGTACTTC
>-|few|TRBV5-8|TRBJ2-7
CASSLGTARGQYF
TGTGCCAGCAGCTTGGGTACAGCTCGCGGGCAGTACTTC
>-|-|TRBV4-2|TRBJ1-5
CASSQARSNQPQHF
TGTGCCAGCAGCCAAGCGAGGAGCAATCAGCCCCAGCATTTT
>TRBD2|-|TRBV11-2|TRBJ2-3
CASSLVLAGGPDTQYF
TGTGCCAGCAGCTTAGTACTAGCGGGAGGGCCTGATACGCAGTATTTT
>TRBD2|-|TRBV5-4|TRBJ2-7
CASSPRDYHYEQYF
TGTGCCAGCAGCCCCCGGGACTACCATTACGAGCAGTACTTC
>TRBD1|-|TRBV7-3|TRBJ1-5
CASSPVADRANQPQHF
TGTGCCAGCAGCCCCGTCGCGGACAGGGCTAATCAGCCCCAGCATTTT
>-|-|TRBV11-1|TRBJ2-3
CASSLAAASGTDTQYF
TGTGCCAGCAGCTTAGCCGCGGCTAGCGGCACAGATACGCAGTATTTT